The 26 T cell receptor beta chains reported below all come from one sample, sequenced in a study of blood T cells in healthy people across ages. The authors ran a second PCR of roughly 6 to 12 cycles using a sample-barcoded 5' primer and a J-beta primer mix. TCRdb analysed the 5' RACE reads with MiXCR anew, one entry per CDR3 protein. The sample lists about 1.5 million distinct CDR3 sequences; around 42% were seen once. Sequenced material: blood. The source of these receptors is a woman between 18 and 29 years old in good health.

This clonotype has a count of ten or more. The CDR3 loop reads CASSPPGQGYEQYF. In nucleotides, the CDR3 is TGTGCCAGCAGCCCACCGGGACAGGGGTACGAGCAGTACTTC. The chain carries TRBV18 and TRBJ2-7, with TRBD1 matching 10 bases. This CDR3 is 14 amino acids long. The V and J ends lost 8 bases and 4 bases, in that order; junction bases with no gene match: 8. Germline lookup yields CDR1 KGHSH and CDR2 LQKENI.

The V call is TRBV12-3 or TRBV12-4, the J call TRBJ1-2; 9 bases are shared with TRBD1. The CDR3 spans 14 residues. Trimming took 4 bases from V and 4 from J; bases not matched to a gene: 4. This CDR3 is CASSSLTGGYGYTF. The CDR3 region has the DNA TGTGCCAGCAGTTCCTTGACAGGGGGCTATGGCTACACCTTC.

This clonotype was seen ten or more times. V usage is TRBV25-1 and J usage is TRBJ1-2; D not resolved. V was pared by 3 bases and J by 5 bases, with 7 bases between. Germline CDR1 is MGHDK and CDR2 is SYGVNS. The CDR3 is 12 residues long. The CDR3, as DNA: TGTGCCAGCAGTGAGAGCGGTTATGGCTACACCTTC. This gives the protein CASSESGYGYTF.

This clonotype was detected only a few times. The chain couples TRBV7-2 to TRBJ2-1; D not resolved. The CDR3 length is 13 residues. CDR1 and CDR2 from the germline V gene are SGHTA and FQGNSA. The V end was cut by 1 base, the J end by 6 bases, with 7 bases between. This CDR3 reads CASSLVWPNEQFF. As DNA, the CDR3 is TGTGCCAGCAGCTTAGTCTGGCCCAATGAGCAGTTCTTC.

This clonotype appeared a few times. The V call is TRBV3-1, the J call TRBJ2-7, with 8 bases aligning to TRBD2. CDR1 and CDR2 (germline): LGHDT, YNNKEL (reference sequence). With V trimmed by 2 bases and J by 7 bases, 19 bases remained unmatched. The CDR3 contains 18 residues. CDR3 loop: CASSQSPGGDTTYNEQYF. CDR3 sequence (DNA): TGTGCCAGCAGCCAATCCCCGGGAGGGGACACGACCTACAATGAGCAGTACTTC.

The chain employs TRBV5-1 and TRBJ1-6; possible D gene TRBD1, 5 bases. The V end was cut by 3 bases, the J end by 10 bases, with 14 bases between. CDR3 length: 14 residues. CDR1 and CDR2 (germline): SGHRS, YFSETQ. The CDR3 spells CASSYGGTSSPLHF. The CDR3 nucleotides are TGCGCCAGCAGCTATGGGGGAACATCGTCACCCCTCCACTTT. The whole variable domain, filled in from reference TRBV5-1 and TRBJ1-6, reads KAGVTQTPRYLIKTRGQQVTLSCSPISGHRSVSWYQQTPGQGLQFLFEYFSETQRNKGNFPGRFSGRQFSNSRSEMNVSTLELGDSALYLCASSYGGTSSPLHFGNGTRLTVT.

The chain is built from TRBV4-1 and TRBJ1-1; D is possibly TRBD1 (5 bases). CDR1 and CDR2 (germline): MGHRA, YSYEKL. The CDR3 runs 16 residues. Trimming removed 4 bases at V and 4 bases at J, with 19 bases between. DNA for the CDR3: TGCGCCAGCAGCCTATCAAGGGTGCAGGGTTCCACTGAAGCTTTCTTT. Amino acids: CASSLSRVQGSTEAFF.

Points on this clonotype: In this CDR3 the conserved last residue, phenylalanine or tryptophan, is missing, so a read error is likely. The chain links TRBV7-8 to TRBJ2-7; D remains unclear. The CDR3 runs 14 residues. Germline-derived CDR1 and CDR2 are SGHVS and FQNEAQ. Trimming pared 4 bases from V and 2 bases from J, leaving 12 bases between. CDR3 in amino acids: CASSYARAPYEQYS. The CDR3 DNA is TGTGCCAGCAGCTATGCCCGGGCCCCCTACGAGCAGTACTCC.

The CDR3 spells CATRTDWYSNQPQHF. CDR3 in DNA: TGTGCCACCCGGACAGATTGGTATAGCAATCAGCCCCAGCATTTT. The V call is TRBV28, the J call TRBJ1-5, with D perhaps TRBD1 (6 bases). The CDR3 contains 15 residues. Germline V CDR1 and CDR2: MDHEN, SYDVKM. Trimming shortened V by 10 bases and J by 0 bases, and 16 bases separated the two germline ends.

The chain employs TRBV12-3 or TRBV12-4 and TRBJ2-1; 11 bases are shared with TRBD2. V was clipped by 6 bases and J by 4 bases; unmatched bases: 5. The CDR3 is 15 residues long. This CDR3 reads CASRGSSGGYNEQFF. The CDR3 coding sequence is TGTGCCAGCAGAGGATCTAGCGGGGGGTACAATGAGCAGTTCTTC.

A few counts support this clonotype. This sequence joins TRBV6-5 and TRBJ2-1, with 8 positions matching TRBD1. The CDR3 totals 16 residues. The V gene's germline CDR1 is MNHEY and CDR2 SVGAGI. V shed 6 bases, J shed 8 bases, and the junction held 15 bases outside the gene matches. This chain's CDR3 is CASSPRPDRVWDEQFF. In DNA, the CDR3 is TGTGCCAGCAGCCCTCGACCGGACAGGGTCTGGGATGAGCAGTTCTTC.

This clonotype was found a few times. The V gene is TRBV6-1, the J gene TRBJ2-3; 10 nucleotides line up with TRBD2. CDR1 is MNHNS and CDR2 is SASEGT in the germline V gene. CDR3 length: 14 amino acids. The ends lost 6 bases at V and 3 bases at J; junction bases unmatched: 3. CDR3 DNA: TGTGCCAGCAGGTCTAGCGGGAGAACAGATACGCAGTATTTT. Translation: CASRSSGRTDTQYF.

The rearrangement uses TRBV28 and TRBJ2-3; D unclear. The germline V gene encodes CDR1 MDHEN and CDR2 SYDVKM. V lost 6 bases and J 2 bases, leaving 15 bases between the germline ends. The CDR3 is 15 amino acids. Here the CDR3 reads CASSPSAEPTDTQYF. CDR3 DNA sequence: TGTGCCAGCAGCCCCTCGGCGGAACCCACAGATACGCAGTATTTT.

The V gene is TRBV4-1, the J gene TRBJ1-2; D gene uncertain. The V gene lost 2 bases and the J gene lost 5 bases, with 12 bases spanning the gap. CDR1 and CDR2 (germline): MGHRA, YSYEKL. CDR3 length: 14 residues. The CDR3 DNA reads as TGCGCCAGCAGCCAAAAGGGTGATAGTTATGGCTACACCTTC. Its protein product is CASSQKGDSYGYTF.

The chain links TRBV4-2 to TRBJ1-2; TRBD1 might be the D (6 bases). Germline V CDR1 and CDR2: LGHNA, YNFKEQ. The CDR3 has 14 residues. Trimming left V 4 bases short and J 4 bases short, with 13 bases between. The CDR3 spells CASSPDSSAYGYTF. For the CDR3, the DNA is TGTGCCAGCAGCCCGGACAGTTCAGCCTATGGCTACACCTTC.

The rearrangement links TRBV10-3 to TRBJ2-1; possibly TRBD1 for D (6 bases). This CDR3 is 15 amino acids long. V lost 6 bases, J lost 3 bases, and 15 bases lay in between. The V gene's germline CDR1 is ENHRY and CDR2 SYGVKD. This CDR3 is CAISPGVSFYNEQFF. CDR3 coding DNA: TGTGCCATCAGCCCAGGGGTAAGCTTCTACAATGAGCAGTTCTTC.

The V call is TRBV7-2, the J call TRBJ2-1; 8 bases align to TRBD2. The germline gives CDR1 SGHTA, CDR2 FQGNSA. J was trimmed by 6 bases and V by 5 bases; bases with no gene match: 9. The length of the CDR3 is 15 residues. Here the CDR3 DNA reads TGTGCCAGCAGCCCGATAGCGGGAAAAGGCAATGAGCAGTTCTTC. Its protein product is CASSPIAGKGNEQFF.

The chain uses TRBV13 and TRBJ2-5, with D uncertain. Deletions cut 5 bases from V and 5 bases from J, with 15 bases between. The CDR3 has 14 amino acids. The germline V gene encodes CDR1 PRHDT and CDR2 FYEKMQ (reference sequence). This CDR3 reads CASSRGIAKETQYF. The CDR3 DNA follows: TGTGCCAGCAGCCGAGGAATAGCTAAGGAGACCCAGTACTTC.

Note on this clonotype: Compared with germline, one end of the junction differs, possibly owing to a read error. The rearrangement uses TRBV7-3 and TRBJ2-7, with a tentative D call TRBD2 (6 bases). Germline V CDR1 and CDR2: SGHTA, FQGTGA. The CDR3 contains 13 residues. The CDR3 DNA sequence: TGTGTCAGCAGCTTCGGCAGGGAGGACGAGCAGTACTTC. Translating it yields CVSSFGREDEQYF.

This chain links TRBV6-6 with TRBJ2-5, with 9 bases identical to TRBD1. CDR3 length: 15 residues. The V and J ends lost 6 bases and 11 bases, in that order; junction bases with no gene match: 16. The germline CDR1 and CDR2 sequences are MNHNY and SVGAGI (reference sequence). The DNA of the CDR3 is TGTGCCAGCAGGGGGTCGGGACAGGGCGTCAATGAGCAGTACTTC. It yields the protein CASRGSGQGVNEQYF.

This clonotype was found once. The CDR3 sequence is CASRGLGGAKTQYF. The CDR3 DNA reads as TGTGCCAGCAGAGGTCTCGGGGGGGCGAAGACCCAGTACTTC. The gene calls are TRBV2 and TRBJ2-5; 8 nucleotides align to TRBD2. The germline gives CDR1 SNHLY, CDR2 FYNNEI. This CDR3 spans 14 amino acids. With 6 bases clipped from V and 6 bases from J, the junction kept 9 bases outside the gene matches.

The chain is built from TRBV12-3 or TRBV12-4 and TRBJ1-2, with a weak D call TRBD1 (6 bases). The CDR3 extends over 16 amino acids. The V end was cut by 7 bases, the J end by 4 bases, with 22 bases between. The CDR3 spells CASTGSWTEDLYGYTF. CDR3 sequence (DNA): TGTGCCAGCACGGGGTCTTGGACAGAGGATCTCTATGGCTACACCTTC.

V gene TRBV6-2 or TRBV6-3 combines with J gene TRBJ2-7; TRBD1 agrees at 8 bases. The germline V gene has CDR1 MNHEY and CDR2 SVGEGT. J lost 6 bases, V lost 10 bases, and 5 bases had no gene match. This CDR3 spans 11 amino acids. CDR3 nucleotide sequence: TGTGCCACCTCGGACAGGGCCGAGCAGTACTTC. Translation gives CATSDRAEQYF.

The chain has TRBV12-3 or TRBV12-4 and TRBJ1-2; D uncertain. The germline V and J ends were trimmed by 3 bases and 5 bases, with 7 bases remaining between them. The CDR3 is made up of 12 amino acids. In DNA, the CDR3 is TGTGCCAGCAGTTTTGGGCGGTATGGCTACACCTTC. Protein: CASSFGRYGYTF.

The V gene is TRBV6-5, the J gene TRBJ1-1; D call uncertain. CDR1 and CDR2 from the germline V gene are MNHEY and SVGAGI. Trimming left V 6 bases short and J 0 bases short, with 11 bases between. CDR3 size: 14 residues. The DNA of the CDR3 is TGTGCCAGCAGGCATGCCAGTTTGAACACTGAAGCTTTCTTT. Amino acid sequence: CASRHASLNTEAFF.

This clonotype was detected a few times. The rearrangement joins TRBV6-1 to TRBJ1-1, with a weak D call TRBD1 (5 bases). Germline V gene lookup returns CDR1 MNHNS and CDR2 SASEGT. The CDR3 is made up of 14 amino acids. Deletions cut 4 bases from V and 2 bases from J, with 11 bases between. This CDR3 reads CASSAGFDNTEAFF. CDR3 sequence (DNA): TGTGCCAGCAGTGCAGGGTTTGATAACACTGAAGCTTTCTTT.